The 18 T cell receptor beta chains presented below share a single source sample, sequenced in a study of T cell responses to AZD1222 COVID-19 vaccine. Produced via immunoSEQ multiplex PCR; TCRdb's table is partial and in-frame only. The repertoire has approximately 56,000 clones, 80% to 90% of them found once; the top ten carry over 13%. The specimen was peripheral blood, collected on day 0 of AZD1222 vaccination. The receptors were gathered from an adult in good health.

Comment on this clone: The CDR3 carries no conserved terminal phenylalanine or tryptophan, so it likely arises from a read error. The DNA is left out, because the CDR3 cannot be placed on it with certainty; the CDR3 is given as TCRdb lists it. The chain recombines TRBV2 with TRBJ2-7; TRBD1 is the table's D call and was not checked against the DNA. With termini counted, the CDR3 has 12 amino acids. Germline CDR1 SNHLY, CDR2 FYNNEI. The CDR3 loop reads CASSGDRITPSS.

In its sample, this clone was seen a few times. The CDR3 loop is CASSLEGGPYEQYF. The CDR3 DNA reads as TGTGCCAGCAGCTTAGAAGGGGGCCCCTACGAGCAGTACTTC. The chain combines TRBV7-9 with TRBJ2-7; TRBD1 matches 7 bases. There are 14 residues in the CDR3. Germline CDR1 and CDR2: SEHNR and FQNEAQ (reference sequence). After removal of 1 base from V and 2 bases from J, the junction contained 2 bases not matched to a gene.

The chain joins TRBV5-1 to TRBJ2-7; maybe TRBD1 (5 bases). Trimming cost V 1 base and J 3 bases, with 11 bases left between them. The CDR3 runs 14 residues. CDR1 and CDR2 from the germline V gene are SGHRS and YFSETQ. CDR3 sequence (DNA): TGCGCCAGCAGCTTGACAGCAGGGAACTACGAGCAGTACTTC. Protein sequence: CASSLTAGNYEQYF.

The V gene is TRBV7-8, the J gene TRBJ1-2, with D possibly TRBD1 on 6 matching bases. Trimming removed 6 bases at V and 6 bases at J, with 20 bases between. This CDR3 has 15 residues. Per germline, CDR1 SGHVS and CDR2 FQNEAQ. CDR3 residues: CASRFSVQGENGYTF. CDR3 coding DNA: TGTGCCAGCAGGTTTTCGGTACAGGGCGAGAATGGCTACACCTTC.

The CDR3 loop is CSASSPRGTNEQFF. DNA for the CDR3: TGCAGTGCTAGTAGTCCGCGGGGGACGAATGAGCAGTTCTTC. V usage is TRBV20-1 and J usage is TRBJ2-1; 7 nucleotides align to TRBD2. Germline CDR1 DFQATT, CDR2 SNEGSKA (reference sequence). The length of the CDR3 is 14 residues. V lost 3 bases to trimming and J lost 7 bases; unmatched junction nucleotides: 9.

This clone has more than one count but fewer than ten. The V gene is TRBV3-1 (or the pseudogene TRBV3-2), the J gene TRBJ2-5; the D is unclear. Deletions cut 1 base from V and 4 bases from J, with 19 bases between. Looked up from germline, CDR1 is LGHDT and CDR2 is YNNKEL (reference sequence). The CDR3 is 17 residues long. In DNA form, the CDR3 reads TGTGCCAGCAGCCAAGTAATCGGTGGACCTCCAAGAGAGACCCAGTACTTC. This sequence encodes CASSQVIGGPPRETQYF.

This clone has a handful of counts. This chain joins TRBV28 and TRBJ2-4, with D perhaps TRBD1 or TRBD2 (5 bases each). CDR3 length: 15 amino acids. V lost 2 bases and J 6 bases, leaving 14 bases between the germline ends. The germline CDR1 and CDR2 sequences are MDHEN and SYDVKM. CDR3 sequence reads: CASSLMVGPPNIQYF. DNA for the CDR3: TGTGCCAGCAGTTTAATGGTGGGACCTCCAAACATTCAGTACTTC.

The chain carries TRBV5-6 and TRBJ1-2; the match to TRBD1 covers 7 bases. This CDR3 contains 14 residues. Germline lookup yields CDR1 SGHDT and CDR2 YYEEEE. The J segment lost 8 bases and the V segment lost 4 bases, leaving 11 bases of the junction unmatched. The DNA of the CDR3 is TGTGCCAGCAGCCCTGGGACAGTAACTATGGGCTACACCTTC. Its translation: CASSPGTVTMGYTF.

V gene TRBV18 combines with J gene TRBJ1-3; D is ambiguous. Trimming took off 4 bases at V and 0 bases at J, with 13 bases between the two ends. Germline assignment: CDR1 KGHSH and CDR2 LQKENI. This CDR3 comprises 16 residues. The CDR3 sequence is CASSQNGLSSGNTIYF. The CDR3 DNA follows: TGTGCCAGCTCACAAAACGGACTCAGCTCTGGAAACACCATATATTTT.

This chain links TRBV5-1 with TRBJ2-5; TRBD1 might be the D (5 bases). CDR3 size: 13 residues. CDR1 and CDR2 (germline): SGHRS, YFSETQ. V gave up 4 bases and J gave up 3 bases, with 10 bases separating them. The CDR3 sequence is CASSPLTEETQYF. The CDR3 bases are TGCGCCAGCAGCCCTCTGACAGAAGAGACCCAGTACTTC.

This clone is a singleton in its sample. The chain carries TRBV6-6 and TRBJ2-5, with TRBD2 matching over 10 bases. The length of the CDR3 is 14 residues. With 2 bases clipped from V and 3 bases from J, the junction kept 0 bases outside the gene matches. Germline CDR1 MNHNY, CDR2 SVGAGI (reference sequence). The CDR3 loop is CASSYGTSEETQYF. CDR3 in DNA: TGTGCCAGCAGTTACGGGACTAGCGAAGAGACCCAGTACTTC.

CDR3 protein: CSVAGGQTGELFF. The CDR3 DNA reads as TGCAGCGTTGCGGGGGGCCAGACCGGGGAGCTGTTTTTT. V and J are TRBV29-1 and TRBJ2-2, with a possible D match to TRBD2 (7 bases). There are 13 residues in the CDR3. V lost 4 bases and J lost 5, with 11 bases in between. Germline V gives CDR1 SQVTM, CDR2 ANQGSEA.

The J gene is TRBJ2-7, the V gene TRBV2; 8 bases fit TRBD1. The V gene end was trimmed by 7 bases and the J gene end by 3 bases; junction bases not matched to a gene: 8. The CDR3 is 14 amino acids. Per the germline V gene, CDR1 is SNHLY and CDR2 is FYNNEI. The CDR3 here is CASTPGQEGYEQYF. DNA of the CDR3: TGTGCCAGCACTCCGGGACAGGAAGGCTACGAGCAGTACTTC.

The DNA for the CDR3 is TGTGCCACCAGTGATTACACCGGGGAGCTGTTTTTT. Protein: CATSDYTGELFF. The chain carries TRBV24-1 and TRBJ2-2; no firm D call. Trimming removed 2 bases from V and 3 bases from J, with 0 bases in between. CDR3 length: 12 amino acids. Germline CDR1 KGHDR, CDR2 SFDVKD.

V usage is TRBV24-1 and J usage is TRBJ1-5, with 12 bases fitting TRBD1. CDR1 and CDR2 from the germline V gene are KGHDR and SFDVKD. With 7 bases clipped from V and 2 bases from J, the junction kept 5 bases outside the gene matches. This CDR3 region has 16 residues. CDR3 coding DNA: TGTGCCACCAGAGGGACAGGGGGCATAGGCAATCAGCCCCAGCATTTT. Protein sequence: CATRGTGGIGNQPQHF.

The chain couples TRBV4-1 to TRBJ2-6; D is unresolved. V shed 0 bases and J shed 4 bases, with 16 bases lying between them. CDR1 and CDR2 (germline): MGHRA, YSYEKL. CDR3 size: 18 residues. The CDR3 region is CASSQDLSSLGGANVLTF. In DNA form, the CDR3 reads TGCGCCAGCAGCCAAGATTTGTCTTCCCTGGGAGGGGCCAACGTCCTGACTTTC.

The chain is built from TRBV7-2 and TRBJ1-2; maybe TRBD1 (5 bases). Trimming took 5 bases from V and 7 from J, leaving 20 bases between them. Looked up from germline, CDR1 is SGHTA and CDR2 is FQGNSA. The CDR3 runs 15 residues. The CDR3 bases are TGTGCCAGCAGCCCCCCGTTTGCGGGGGAAGGTGGCTACACCTTC. Its protein product is CASSPPFAGEGGYTF.

V is TRBV12-3 or TRBV12-4 and J is TRBJ1-2; TRBD1 is a possible D gene (5 bases). This CDR3 has 13 residues. Deletions cut 6 bases from V and 1 base from J, with 9 bases between. This CDR3 is CASSRQINYGYTF. CDR3 in DNA: TGTGCCAGCAGCCGACAGATTAACTATGGCTACACCTTC.